A selection of T cell receptor beta chains follows, all from one sample in a study of blood T cells in healthy people across ages. TCRdb re-analysed the 5' RACE reads in MiXCR, keeping a single row per CDR3 protein. The table has about 1.8 million distinct CDR3 sequences, roughly 49% seen once. The specimen was blood. Receptors were obtained from a woman in her thirties or forties in good health. Each CDR3 is given with its conserved first and last residue. Only some rows state a clone size, as once, few, many or a class for expanded clones.

V,size,CDR3
TRBV5-1,few,CASSTSPGQTYEQYF
TRBV20-1,NA,CSGQQGGPEAFF
TRBV4-1,once,CASSLRDTKSNQPQHF
TRBV7-3,NA,CASSPGSFTDTQYF
TRBV6-2/TRBV6-3,NA,CAIANSGAQNTEAFF
TRBV19,NA,CASSAPGTVSSYNEQFF
TRBV27,NA,CASSTVDSLNQPQHF
TRBV10-3,few,CAIRPTGTEYEQYF
TRBV20-1,NA,CSAIVASGVIGTQYF
TRBV7-2,NA,CASSLGSYSDTQYF
TRBV24-1,NA,CATSPAGGSSYNEQFF
TRBV4-2,few,CASSQPRNAYNEQFF
TRBV7-9,NA,CASSSLDATDADTQYF
TRBV15,NA,CATSSQGGIYTEAFF
TRBV3-1,few,CASSQESRGGLDTQYF
TRBV5-1,NA,CASSLAPGLPYNEQFF
TRBV7-8,NA,CASSPFGGTRSYEQYF
TRBV27,NA,CASSWDSSYYGYTF
TRBV18,NA,CASSPLDGYTDTQYF
TRBV28,few,CASSPPPGQSSYEQYF
TRBV5-1,NA,CASATSGVEYNEQFF
TRBV28,few,CASSPRTSGSFSYEQYF
TRBV20-1,NA,CRVGEANQPQHF
TRBV4-3,few,CASSQAPAGGFSTDTQYF
TRBV20-1,NA,CRGRTGVSGYTF
TRBV4-2,NA,CASSQDAAGSLGETQYF
TRBV7-6,NA,CATAIYQTADTQYF
TRBV10-2,NA,CASRGRQGDTQYF
TRBV9,NA,CASSATEAFF
TRBV10-3,NA,CAINPGQGHGEQYF
TRBV27,NA,CASRRGTGGNIYNEQFF
TRBV4-1,NA,CACSQVESQAQDTQYF
TRBV19,NA,CASSLSGQGGAEQFF
TRBV20-1,few,CSAASTGGPYEQYF
TRBV7-9,NA,CASGRAGAIYEQYF
TRBV3-1,NA,CASSQDPGLPSEAFF
TRBV6-5,few,CASSYLGSHQPQHF
TRBV15,once,CATSRLRDRGYRMEKLFF
TRBV3-1,few,CASRRRGTDNEQFF
TRBV7-2,NA,CASSSTSHNSYEQYF
TRBV6-2/TRBV6-3,NA,CASSESGTAQTQYF
TRBV13,NA,CASSLGGGAVTDTQYF
TRBV6-5,NA,CASSYGWTYNEQFF
TRBV11-2,NA,CASSLSTTSTNYGYTF
TRBV4-2,few,CASSQDRPGNSPLHF
TRBV7-2,NA,CASSEGQENYGYTF
TRBV20-1,NA,CSAAEGAYNNEQFF
TRBV5-1,few,CASSPLGGSPSYEQYF
TRBV6-6,once,CASSFTGPHTDTQYF
TRBV3-1,NA,CASSHGRGVYERYF
TRBV7-9,NA,CASSLDIGIYEQYF
TRBV27,NA,CASSSKVWRRPRGDEQFF
TRBV20-1,once,CSARDPGGDTGELFF